The rows below give T cell receptor beta chains drawn from one sample of a study of OX40 agonist ivuxolimab in advanced cancers. Using immunoSEQ multiplex PCR, the repertoire was profiled, and TCRdb retains in-frame clones only, with some absent. The sample yields around 67,000 clones, about four fifths seen once. This specimen consisted of CD4+ or CD8+ T cells sorted from blood, obtained in a trial of the OX40 agonist ivuxolimab. These receptors came from an adult with an advanced solid tumor such as melanoma, head and neck, liver or kidney cancer. CDR3s include the opening cysteine and the closing phenylalanine or tryptophan. The D gene is left open where the match is weak. Not all rows give a size; the values are once, few, many and, for expanded clones, a class.

V gene: TRBV7-2; clone size: .; D gene: .; J gene: TRBJ1-1; CDR3 DNA: TGTGCCAGCAGCCCTCAACGAAGATGGGAGTCTGAAGCTTTCTTT; CDR3 protein: CASSPQRRWESEAFF
V gene: TRBV5-5; clone size: .; D gene: .; J gene: TRBJ2-7; CDR3 DNA: TGTGCCAGCAGCTTGGAGGCACACGACGAGCAGTACTTC; CDR3 protein: CASSLEAHDEQYF
V gene: TRBV5-1; clone size: .; D gene: .; J gene: TRBJ1-6; CDR3 DNA: TGCGCCAGCAGCACCGGGACCTCCCCCAATTCACCCCTCCACTTT; CDR3 protein: CASSTGTSPNSPLHF
V gene: TRBV28; clone size: once; D gene: TRBD1; J gene: TRBJ1-2; CDR3 DNA: TGTGCCAGCAGTTTACAGGGGGCGAGTAACTATGGCTACACCTTC; CDR3 protein: CASSLQGASNYGYTF
V gene: TRBV5-1; clone size: .; D gene: .; J gene: TRBJ1-2; CDR3 DNA: TGCGCCAGCAGCTTGATGGGGGAATATGGCTACACCTTC; CDR3 protein: CASSLMGEYGYTF
V gene: TRBV10-1; clone size: .; D gene: .; J gene: TRBJ2-4; CDR3 DNA: TGCGCCAGCAGTGTCGACCCCCTAAACATTCAGTACTTC; CDR3 protein: CASSVDPLNIQYF
V gene: TRBV10-2; clone size: .; D gene: .; J gene: TRBJ1-5; CDR3 DNA: TGCGCCAGCAGTACAGGGCTGGCTCAGCCCCAGCATTTT; CDR3 protein: CASSTGLAQPQHF
V gene: TRBV5-4; clone size: .; D gene: TRBD1; J gene: TRBJ1-2; CDR3 DNA: TGTGCCAGCAGCCCGACCGGGGACAGGGGAGTCTATGGCTACACCTTC; CDR3 protein: CASSPTGDRGVYGYTF
V gene: TRBV5-1; clone size: .; D gene: .; J gene: TRBJ1-4; CDR3 DNA: TGCGCCAGCAGCTTGGCCCTCAATGGGGGGCGCGAAAAACTGTTTTTT; CDR3 protein: CASSLALNGGREKLFF
V gene: TRBV27; clone size: few; D gene: TRBD1; J gene: TRBJ2-7; CDR3 DNA: TGTGCCACCCAGGACAGGGGTCCCTACGAGCAGTACTTC; CDR3 protein: CATQDRGPYEQYF
V gene: TRBV30; clone size: .; D gene: .; J gene: TRBJ1-4; CDR3 DNA: TGTGCCTGGAGGACACTAAGGGGAATTAATGAAAAACTGTTTTTT; CDR3 protein: CAWRTLRGINEKLFF
V gene: TRBV29-1; clone size: .; D gene: TRBD1; J gene: TRBJ2-7; CDR3 DNA: TGCAGCGTTGTAAACAGGGGGGACTACGAGCAGTACTTC; CDR3 protein: CSVVNRGDYEQYF
V gene: TRBV6-1; clone size: .; D gene: TRBD1; J gene: TRBJ1-4; CDR3 DNA: TGTGCCAGCTCGAAACCGGGACAGGGTAATGAAAAACTGTTTTTT; CDR3 protein: CASSKPGQGNEKLFF
V gene: TRBV6-6; clone size: .; D gene: TRBD1; J gene: TRBJ1-1; CDR3 DNA: TGTGCCAGCAGGTCGGGACAGGGTAACACTGAAGCTTTCTTT; CDR3 protein: CASRSGQGNTEAFF
V gene: TRBV7-7; clone size: .; D gene: .; J gene: TRBJ2-5; CDR3 DNA: TGTGCCAGCAGCTTAGGGAGGCTCGTCCGACAAGAGACCCAGTACTTC; CDR3 protein: CASSLGRLVRQETQYF
V gene: TRBV25-1; clone size: .; D gene: TRBD1; J gene: TRBJ2-3; CDR3 DNA: TGTGCCAGCAGTGAAGGGGTTTTGACAGGGCAAGATACGCAGTATTTT; CDR3 protein: CASSEGVLTGQDTQYF
V gene: TRBV9; clone size: .; D gene: .; J gene: TRBJ2-7; CDR3 DNA: TGTGCCAGCAGCGTTGGGACCTTCTCCGAGCAGTACTTC; CDR3 protein: CASSVGTFSEQYF
V gene: TRBV5-6; clone size: .; D gene: .; J gene: TRBJ2-3; CDR3 DNA: TGTGCCAGCAGCTCACAACTAGCCTGGGGTTCCACAGATACGCAGTATTTT; CDR3 protein: CASSSQLAWGSTDTQYF
V gene: TRBV2; clone size: medium-sized; D gene: .; J gene: TRBJ2-6; CDR3 DNA: TGTGCCAGCACCGGGGATTCCGGGGCCAACGTCCTGACTTTC; CDR3 protein: CASTGDSGANVLTF
V gene: TRBV2; clone size: .; D gene: .; J gene: TRBJ1-1; CDR3 DNA: TGTGCCAGCAGTGTTACAGCAACTGAAGCTTTCTTT; CDR3 protein: CASSVTATEAFF
V gene: TRBV29-1; clone size: many; D gene: .; J gene: TRBJ1-2; CDR3 DNA: TGCAGCGCCGGGACGGCTAACTATGGCTACACCTTC; CDR3 protein: CSAGTANYGYTF
V gene: TRBV2; clone size: .; D gene: .; J gene: TRBJ2-1; CDR3 DNA: TGTGCCAGCAGTGAAAGCAGGGCGGGTGCGCAGTTCTTC; CDR3 protein: CASSESRAGAQFF
V gene: TRBV6-1; clone size: .; D gene: .; J gene: TRBJ1-3; CDR3 DNA: TGTGCCAGCAGTGAAAGGGGAGGGCCGAACACCATATATTTT; CDR3 protein: CASSERGGPNTIYF
V gene: TRBV5-4; clone size: .; D gene: TRBD2; J gene: TRBJ2-5; CDR3 DNA: TGTGCCAGCAGCGTAGGACTAGCGGGGGCCGAAGAGACCCAGTACTTC; CDR3 protein: CASSVGLAGAEETQYF
V gene: TRBV13; clone size: once; D gene: .; J gene: TRBJ1-2; CDR3 DNA: TGTGCCAGCAGGCTCCAGTTAGTCGACGGCTACACCTTC; CDR3 protein: CASRLQLVDGYTF
V gene: TRBV5-4; clone size: few; D gene: .; J gene: TRBJ2-5; CDR3 DNA: TGTGCCAGCAGCTTGGCGGGGAGGGAGACCCAGTACTTC; CDR3 protein: CASSLAGRETQYF
V gene: TRBV28; clone size: .; D gene: .; J gene: TRBJ2-5; CDR3 DNA: TGTGCCAGCAGTTTAGCCGCAGGGTATTTTGAGACCCAGTACTTC; CDR3 protein: CASSLAAGYFETQYF
V gene: TRBV5-6; clone size: .; D gene: TRBD1; J gene: TRBJ1-6; CDR3 DNA: TGTGCCAGCAGCAAGGGACAGAGAAATTCACCCCTCCACTTT; CDR3 protein: CASSKGQRNSPLHF
V gene: TRBV4-2; clone size: once; D gene: TRBD1; J gene: TRBJ2-7; CDR3 DNA: TGTGCCAGCAGCCAGGGACAGGGGGACTACGAGCAGTACTTC; CDR3 protein: CASSQGQGDYEQYF
V gene: TRBV6-5; clone size: once; D gene: .; J gene: TRBJ2-1; CDR3 DNA: TGTGCCAGCAGTTACTCTGGAGGGGGGGCTTACAATGAGCAGTTCTTC; CDR3 protein: CASSYSGGGAYNEQFF
V gene: TRBV19; clone size: .; D gene: .; J gene: TRBJ1-4; CDR3 DNA: TGTGCCAGTAGTAAACACTCCCTCGGGGACGCTAATGAAAAACTGTTTTTT; CDR3 protein: CASSKHSLGDANEKLFF
V gene: TRBV2; clone size: .; D gene: .; J gene: TRBJ2-3; CDR3 DNA: TGTGCCAGCAGCAAAGATTTTCATGGCACGGCGTTTGGGACGCAGTATTTT; CDR3 protein: CASSKDFHGTAFGTQYF
V gene: TRBV6-5; clone size: .; D gene: .; J gene: TRBJ2-1; CDR3 DNA: TGTGCCAGCAGTCCAGGGACACCGTACAATGAGCAGTTCTTC; CDR3 protein: CASSPGTPYNEQFF
V gene: TRBV5-1; clone size: .; D gene: .; J gene: TRBJ2-3; CDR3 DNA: TGCGCCAGCAGCTTGGGACAGTCGGGAGATACGCAGTATTTT; CDR3 protein: CASSLGQSGDTQYF
V gene: TRBV9; clone size: .; D gene: TRBD1; J gene: TRBJ1-5; CDR3 DNA: TGTGCCAGCAGCCCAGGGGTTCCGGGACAGGTCAACCGGGGTCAGCCCCAGCATTTT; CDR3 protein: CASSPGVPGQVNRGQPQHF
V gene: TRBV7-6; clone size: .; D gene: TRBD2; J gene: TRBJ2-3; CDR3 DNA: TGTGCCAGCAGCCCCAATCAAGCGGGGGGGCTAATTATCTCAGATACGCAGTATTTT; CDR3 protein: CASSPNQAGGLIISDTQYF
V gene: TRBV6-5; clone size: .; D gene: TRBD1; J gene: TRBJ1-2; CDR3 DNA: TGTGCCAGCAGTACGGGACAGGGGGCCTACACCTTC; CDR3 protein: CASSTGQGAYTF